This T cell receptor beta chain was sequenced during a study of blood T cells in healthy people across ages. General study results and limits: In the absence of known donor CMV status, changes in expanded clonotypes were possibly confounded.

A remark on this clonotype: The antigen is unknown. One end of the junction varies from germline; a read error may be responsible.

The CDR3 consists of 15 residues. Looked up from germline, CDR1 is MDHEN and CDR2 is SYDVKM. Primed by a sample-barcoded 5' primer and a J-beta primer mix, a second PCR proceeded for about 7 to 11 cycles. TCRdb independently ran MiXCR on the 5' RACE reads; one entry per CDR3 protein. The table includes roughly 730,000 distinct CDR3 sequences, approximately 53% detected once. The sequenced sample consisted of blood. This receptor was obtained from a man between 35 and 55 years old in good health. The rearrangement joins TRBV28 to TRBJ2-1, with 10 positions matching TRBD2. CDR3 sequence: CASILERGGFNEQFF. CDR3 nucleotides: TGTGCCAGCATTTTAGAGCGGGGGGGTTTCAATGAGCAGTTCTTC.